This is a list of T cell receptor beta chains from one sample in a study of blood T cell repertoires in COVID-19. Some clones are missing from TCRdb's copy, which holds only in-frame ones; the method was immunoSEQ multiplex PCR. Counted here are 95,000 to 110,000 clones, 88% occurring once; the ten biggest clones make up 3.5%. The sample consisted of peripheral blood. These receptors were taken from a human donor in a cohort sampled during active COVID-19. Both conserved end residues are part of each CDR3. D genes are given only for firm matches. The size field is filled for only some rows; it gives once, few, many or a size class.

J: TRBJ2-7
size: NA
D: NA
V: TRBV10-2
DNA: TGCGCCAGCATGTCCTTCGGCTACGAGCAGTACTTC
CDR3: CASMSFGYEQYF

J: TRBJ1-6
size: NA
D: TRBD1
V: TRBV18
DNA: TGTGCCAGCTCACTGGACAGGAACTATAATTCACCCCTCCACTTT
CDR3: CASSLDRNYNSPLHF

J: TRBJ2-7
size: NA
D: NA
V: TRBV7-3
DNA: TGTGCCAGCAGCCTAGGAGGGGCGAGCGAGCAGTACTTC
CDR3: CASSLGGASEQYF

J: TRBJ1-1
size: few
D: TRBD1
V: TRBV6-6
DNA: TGTGCCAGCAGTCCCACAGGGGGCGAAATGAACACTGAAGCTTTCTTT
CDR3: CASSPTGGEMNTEAFF

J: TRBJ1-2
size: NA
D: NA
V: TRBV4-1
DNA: TGCGCCAGCAGCCAAGATGAACGGGGGGCCTATGGCTACACCTTC
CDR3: CASSQDERGAYGYTF

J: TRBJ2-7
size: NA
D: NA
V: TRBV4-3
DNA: TGCGCCAGCAGCCAAGAGTTCGTGGACAGCTATACCTACGAGCAGTACTTC
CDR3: CASSQEFVDSYTYEQYF

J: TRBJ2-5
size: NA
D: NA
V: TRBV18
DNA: TGTGCCAGCTCACCAGGCCTCCAAGAGACCCAGTACTTC
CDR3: CASSPGLQETQYF

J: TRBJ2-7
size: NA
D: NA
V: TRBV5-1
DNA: TGCGCCAGCAGCTTGGAAGGGTCCAGGGAATTCTACGAGCAGTACTTC
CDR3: CASSLEGSREFYEQYF

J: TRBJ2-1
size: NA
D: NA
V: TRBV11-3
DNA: TGTGCCAGCAGCTTAGCGGGCTCCTACAATGAGCAGTTCTTC
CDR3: CASSLAGSYNEQFF

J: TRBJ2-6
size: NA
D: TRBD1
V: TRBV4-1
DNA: TGCGCCAGCAGCCAAGATCGTCAGGGGGCGACGGGGGCCAACGTCCTGACTTTC
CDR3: CASSQDRQGATGANVLTF

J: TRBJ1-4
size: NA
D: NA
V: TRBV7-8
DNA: TGTGCCAGCAGCTTAGCTGGACAAAGGCTGTTTTTT
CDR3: CASSLAGQRLFF

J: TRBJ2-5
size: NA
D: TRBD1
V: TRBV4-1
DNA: TGCGCCAGCAGCCCCAGGGGGCGGGAGACCCAGTACTTC
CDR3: CASSPRGRETQYF

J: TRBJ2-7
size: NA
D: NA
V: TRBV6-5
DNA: TGTGCCAGCAGTTCCCCCGACAGATATCCCTCCTACGAGCAGTACTTC
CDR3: CASSSPDRYPSYEQYF

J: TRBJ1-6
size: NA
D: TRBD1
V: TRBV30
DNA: TGTGCCTGGAGTGGAACAGGGGCTTTTGGTTCACCCCTCCACTTT
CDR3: CAWSGTGAFGSPLHF

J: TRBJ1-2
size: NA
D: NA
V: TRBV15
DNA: TGTGCCACCAGCAGAAGGGCAGACAGGTCGGCTGGCTACACCTTC
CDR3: CATSRRADRSAGYTF

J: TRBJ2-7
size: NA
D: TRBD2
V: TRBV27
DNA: TGTGCCAGCAGCCGCCGTGGAGCGGGGCCACCCTACGAGCAGTACTTC
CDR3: CASSRRGAGPPYEQYF

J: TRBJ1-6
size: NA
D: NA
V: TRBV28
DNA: TGTGCCAGCACCCTCCGTAGTCCTAGCTCCTATAATTCACCCCTCCACTTT
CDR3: CASTLRSPSSYNSPLHF

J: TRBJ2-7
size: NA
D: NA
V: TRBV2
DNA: TGTGCCAGCAAGAAACGGCCCGGGGGGCCCGGGGAGCAGTACTTC
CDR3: CASKKRPGGPGEQYF

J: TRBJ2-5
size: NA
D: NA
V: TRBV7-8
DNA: TGTGCCAGCAGCCTGGGACTGGACCAAGAGACCCAGTACTTC
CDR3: CASSLGLDQETQYF

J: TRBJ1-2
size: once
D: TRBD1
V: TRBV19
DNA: TGTGCCAGTAGTACCCGACAGGGTTCACGCTATGGCTACACCTTC
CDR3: CASSTRQGSRYGYTF

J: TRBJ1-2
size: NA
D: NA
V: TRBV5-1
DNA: TGCGCCAGCAGCTTGGAGGCGGGGGTCTCGGCGGACTATGGCTACACCTTC
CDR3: CASSLEAGVSADYGYTF

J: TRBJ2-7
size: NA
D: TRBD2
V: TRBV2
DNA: TGTGCCAGCAGAATAGCGGGAGGTTCGGGGGAGCAGTACTTC
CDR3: CASRIAGGSGEQYF

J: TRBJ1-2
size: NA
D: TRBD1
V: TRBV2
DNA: TGTGCCAGCACAAGGACAGGGGGCTTGCGTGGCTACACCTTC
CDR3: CASTRTGGLRGYTF

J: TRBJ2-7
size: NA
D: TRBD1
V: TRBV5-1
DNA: TGCGCCAGCAGCCACCCGGGACAGGTAGCCTACGAGCAGTACTTC
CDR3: CASSHPGQVAYEQYF

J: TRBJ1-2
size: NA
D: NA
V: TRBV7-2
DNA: TGTGCCAGCAGCTTAGCGGGCGACGACTATGGCTACACCTTC
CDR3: CASSLAGDDYGYTF